This paragraph reports one TCR beta chain. Its antigen remains unknown. 60 Vbeta and 13 Jbeta primers were used in PCR. The assay was immunoSEQ multiplex PCR, and TCRdb's table has in-frame clones only and misses some. The sample lists tens of thousands of clones; 75% were seen once. The source of the sample is a study of cytomegalovirus exposure and HLA in healthy donors. Each donor was healthy, and each was a bone marrow donor. Germline values: CDR1 SQVTM, CDR2 ANQGSEA. The CDR3 length is 13 residues. Trimming removed 5 bases from V and 0 bases from J, with 10 bases in between. General study results and limits: What a later analysis showed was that several of the most significant clusters appeared linked to common viral pathogens. The likely origin of a cluster of highly shared sequence variants was a sequencing artifact. The availability of immune exposure information extended only to CMV serostatus.

Sequencing was performed on PBMCs. The source is a woman aged 40 to 50 in good health and CMV-seropositive. The genes are TRBV29-1 and TRBJ1-2; D is possibly TRBD1 (6 bases). CDR3 coding DNA: TGCAGCGTTACCTGGGACACTAACTATGGCTACACCTTC. This translates into CSVTWDTNYGYTF.